This T cell receptor beta chain was identified in a study of blood T cell repertoires in COVID-19. Study-wide context: COVID-19 samples, acute and convalescent, were from the United States, Italy and Spain.

Repertoires were generated with immunoSEQ multiplex PCR, while TCRdb's copy carries only in-frame clones and drops some. The sample carries 200,000 to 250,000 clones, about three quarters recorded once. The CDR3 has 12 amino acids. V was trimmed by 5 bases and J by 8 bases, leaving 12 bases between them. The germline V gene has CDR1 SGHVS and CDR2 FQNEAQ. This clonotype was obtained from a woman aged 70-85 years with acute or convalescent COVID-19. The sample taken for sequencing was peripheral blood. The V call is TRBV7-8, the J call TRBJ1-1, with a possible D match to TRBD1 (5 bases). CDR3 loop: CASSLIAGEAFF. CDR3 DNA sequence: TGTGCCAGCAGCCTAATCGCAGGGGAAGCTTTCTTT.